This T cell receptor beta chain stems from a study of blood T cell repertoires in COVID-19. About the research overall: Samples of COVID-19 (acute and convalescent) were obtained from the United States, Italy and Spain.

The table came from immunoSEQ multiplex PCR; TCRdb's copy has only in-frame clones and leaves some out. The sample comprises about 170,000 clones, approximately 84% of which are singletons, and 7.5% to 9.5% rests with the top ten. Sequencing was performed on peripheral blood. The origin of this receptor is a man aged 40-49 years who had recovered from COVID-19.

This CDR3 reads CASSNGQKETQYF. DNA of the CDR3: TGTGCCAGCAGTAATGGACAGAAAGAGACCCAGTACTTC. The V call is TRBV6-6, the J call TRBJ2-5; D may be TRBD1 (6 bases). CDR3 length: 13 amino acids. V lost 5 bases, J lost 3 bases, and 10 bases lay in between. Germline V gene lookup returns CDR1 MNHNY and CDR2 SVGAGI (reference sequence).